This T cell receptor (beta chain) was retrieved from a study of T-cell memory formation after mild COVID-19. Each CDR3 protein is one row after TCRdb ran MiXCR on the 5' RACE reads. The data contain 580,000 or so distinct CDR3 sequences, roughly a sixth of them singletons. In its sample, this clonotype was seen a few times. Its antigen is as yet unknown. Trimming left V 3 bases short and J 2 bases short, with 10 bases between. Germline values: CDR1 SGDLS, CDR2 YYNGEE. The CDR3 is 14 amino acids. General study findings and limits: Clones that shrank (day 15 to 85) were balanced CD4/CD8, whereas later expanders leaned CD4+. Mainly CM and EM harbored the contracting CD4+ clones; mainly EMRA harbored the CD8+ ones.

This chain joins TRBV9 and TRBJ2-3; a weak D match, TRBD1 (6 bases). Sequenced sample: PBMCs or a T cell subset sorted from them (not recorded which). This clonotype originated in an adult woman who had mild COVID-19 (a few samples of this study predate the infection). Cell type and time point are not known. The CDR3 is CASSGGRNTDTQYF. The CDR3 region has the DNA TGTGCCAGCAGCGGGGGGCGAAACACAGATACGCAGTATTTT.